This is a list of T cell receptor beta chains from one sample in a study of neurological immune-mediated disorders. TCRdb re-called the 5' RACE reads through MiXCR, storing one row per CDR3 protein. The sample shows more than 45,000 distinct CDR3 sequences, 3.5% of them seen only once. Sequenced input: PBMCs. These TCRs come from a woman in her twenties or thirties with multiple sclerosis. The CDR3 runs from the conserved cysteine through the conserved F or W. Each record gives: J gene, D gene, V gene, clone size, CDR3 DNA, CDR3 protein. D genes are given only for firm matches. Not all rows give a size; the values are once, few, many and, for expanded clones, a class.

>TRBJ1-5|NA|TRBV24-1|NA
TGTGCCACCAGTGATCAACAGGGGCCCCAGCATTTT
CATSDQQGPQHF
>TRBJ1-5|TRBD1|TRBV10-3|few
TGTGCCATCAGTCAATCCAGGGGGGATCAGCCCCAGCATTTT
CAISQSRGDQPQHF
>TRBJ1-6|NA|TRBV20-1|many
TGCAGTGCTAGGGTCCCCCGGGAAACATCTAATTCACCCCTCCACTTT
CSARVPRETSNSPLHF
>TRBJ1-6|NA|TRBV7-7|many
TGTGCTAGCAGCTTAGCTCGGGGACTGGCCCCGAGGTATAATTCACCCCTCCACTTT
CASSLARGLAPRYNSPLHF
>TRBJ2-7|TRBD1|TRBV6-2/TRBV6-3|NA
TGTGCCACCAGATGGACAGGGGACTCCTACGAGCAGTACTTC
CATRWTGDSYEQYF
>TRBJ2-5|NA|TRBV20-1|many
TGCAGTGCCACCTGGGAGACCCAGTACTTC
CSATWETQYF
>TRBJ1-2|TRBD1|TRBV5-1|many
TGCGCCAGCAGCTCCTGGACAGGGAATCGCTATGGCTACACCTTC
CASSSWTGNRYGYTF
>TRBJ2-7|TRBD1|TRBV4-3|many
TGCGCCAGCAGCCAAGGACAGGGGAGCTACGAGCAGTACTTC
CASSQGQGSYEQYF
>TRBJ2-3|TRBD2|TRBV28|many
TGTGCCAGCACCACGCCCAAGACTAGCGATCGCACAGATACGCAGTATTTT
CASTTPKTSDRTDTQYF
>TRBJ1-2|NA|TRBV14|many
TGTGCCAGCTCACAGGACCATAACTATGGCTACACCTTC
CASSQDHNYGYTF
>TRBJ2-1|NA|TRBV15|many
TGTGCCACCAGCAGAGAAGTGGTGTTCGGGAATGAGCAGTTCTTC
CATSREVVFGNEQFF
>TRBJ1-2|NA|TRBV20-1|many
TGCAGTGCTAGAATCCTACAGGGAACCTATGGCTACACCTTC
CSARILQGTYGYTF
>TRBJ2-3|TRBD2|TRBV12-3/TRBV12-4|many
TGTGCCAGCAGTTTAGGGGGGGGGTTCCCAGATACGCAGTATTTT
CASSLGGGFPDTQYF
>TRBJ1-5|NA|TRBV20-1|many
TGCAGTGCAGGGACCGGGGTAGGCAATCAGCCCCAGCATTTT
CSAGTGVGNQPQHF
>TRBJ2-3|TRBD2|TRBV12-3/TRBV12-4|many
TGTGCCAGCAGTACTCGGACTAGCGGGATGCCAGATACGCAGTATTTT
CASSTRTSGMPDTQYF
>TRBJ2-2|NA|TRBV7-2|many
TGTGCCAGCAGCTTAGCGGTCTTCAGGAAGGGGGAGCTGTTTTTT
CASSLAVFRKGELFF
>TRBJ2-1|TRBD2|TRBV6-5|many
TGTGCCAGCAGTTCGACGGGAGGCAATACCTACAATGAGCAGTTCTTC
CASSSTGGNTYNEQFF
>TRBJ2-7|NA|TRBV19|many
TGTGCCACTAAGCGGGCGGCTTCGGGCTACGAGCAGTACTTC
CATKRAASGYEQYF
>TRBJ2-2|NA|TRBV5-1|many
TGCGCCAGCAGCGTTATCTCCACCGGGGAGCTGTTTTTT
CASSVISTGELFF
>TRBJ1-6|NA|TRBV11-1|many
TGTGCCAGCAGCTTAGCCGCCGGGGAATCACCCCTCCACTTT
CASSLAAGESPLHF
>TRBJ2-2|NA|TRBV6-6|many
TGTGCCAGCAGGGGGACTTCCCCCACCGGGGAGCTGTTTTTT
CASRGTSPTGELFF
>TRBJ1-5|TRBD1|TRBV11-2|many
TGTGCCAGCAGCCCCGCCGGGACAGGGGGGTTTAATCAGCCCCAGCATTTT
CASSPAGTGGFNQPQHF
>TRBJ1-3|NA|TRBV12-3/TRBV12-4|many
TGTGCCAGCAGTTTTTCAGGGGCTGGAAACACCATATATTTT
CASSFSGAGNTIYF
>TRBJ1-1|TRBD1|TRBV27|many
TGTGCCAGCAGTCCGGGACAGGGGGCTAGGACTGAAGCTTTCTTT
CASSPGQGARTEAFF
>TRBJ2-3|NA|TRBV3-1|many
TGTGCCAGCAGCCAAGGTCTCGTTAGCACAGATACGCAGTATTTT
CASSQGLVSTDTQYF
>TRBJ1-5|NA|TRBV5-1|many
TGCGCCAGCAGCCCGTCGGCGGGGTGGGCTGATCAGCCCCAGCATTTT
CASSPSAGWADQPQHF
>TRBJ2-1|NA|TRBV5-1|many
TGCGCCAGCAGCTCAGGGACGGTGTACAATGAGCAGTTCTTC
CASSSGTVYNEQFF
>TRBJ2-2|NA|TRBV25-1|many
TGTGCCAGCTCCCTTTTCTCCGGGGAGCTGTTTTTT
CASSLFSGELFF
>TRBJ2-5|TRBD2|TRBV27|many
TGTGCCAGCAGTTCCCTAGCGGGAGGGTTGGTGGAGACCCAGTACTTC
CASSSLAGGLVETQYF
>TRBJ1-4|NA|TRBV5-1|many
TGCGCCAGCAGCTTAATCGGCAGACGGAATGAAAAACTGTTTTTT
CASSLIGRRNEKLFF
>TRBJ1-3|NA|TRBV6-5|NA
TGTGCCAGCAGTTACGATCTGGGGACATACTCTGGAAACACCATATATTTT
CASSYDLGTYSGNTIYF
>TRBJ2-5|NA|TRBV5-5|many
TGTGCCAGCAGCTTGGTTAGCTGGCAAGAGACCCAGTACTTC
CASSLVSWQETQYF
>TRBJ2-2|TRBD2|TRBV20-1|many
TGCAGTGCTAGACCGGGGGGAGACACCGGGGAGCTGTTTTTT
CSARPGGDTGELFF
>TRBJ1-4|TRBD1|TRBV28|medium-sized
TGTGCCAGCATCGGCCAGGGGGGAAAACTGTTTTTT
CASIGQGGKLFF
>TRBJ2-7|TRBD2|TRBV7-9|many
TGTGCCAGCAGCCCCACCCTAGCGGGGATACAATACGAGCAGTACTTC
CASSPTLAGIQYEQYF
>TRBJ1-2|NA|TRBV12-3/TRBV12-4|many
TGTGCCAGCAGTTTTTCCCCGGCGATCTCCTTC
CASSFSPAISF
>TRBJ1-1|NA|TRBV6-5|NA
TGTGCCAGCAGACGGACCATGAACACTGAAGCTTTCTTT
CASRRTMNTEAFF
>TRBJ2-7|TRBD2|TRBV5-1|many
TGCGCCAGCAGCCAAGGGTCGGGAGGGGCCTACGAGCAGTACTTC
CASSQGSGGAYEQYF
>TRBJ2-7|NA|TRBV12-3/TRBV12-4|many
TGTGCCAGCGCTTGGCAGGGCGGCTACGAGCAGTACTTC
CASAWQGGYEQYF